Below, 19 T cell receptor beta chains from the same sample are listed, as sequenced in a study of molecular identifiers for immune sequencing clone quantification (dated by TCRdb to the late 2010s). Library method: PCR. For sequencing, an Illumina HiSeq 4000 was employed. In TCRdb, the public reads were trimmed at Q25 with fastp and aligned with MiXCR, with productive beta chains retained. CDR3 protein sequences are deduplicated, and each keeps its most common genes and DNA. This sample is represented by about 640,000 distinct CDR3 sequences; about 20% of them were singletons. Together, the top ten hold 0.85% to 0.9% of the sample. The source material was naive CD8+ T cells from blood, with Jurkat cell RNA spiked in. The sample's cell subset or site label, decoded: FACS-sorted CD8+CD4-CCR7+CD45RA+ naive T cells. These receptors came from a human donor in good health. Some libraries in this study had Jurkat cell RNA spiked in.

The V gene is TRBV6-6, the J gene TRBJ2-1; 15 bases are shared with TRBD2. CDR1 and CDR2 from the germline V gene are MNHNY and SVGAGI (reference sequence). With V trimmed by 6 bases and J by 6 bases, 21 bases remained unmatched. The CDR3 extends over 21 amino acids. The CDR3 sequence is CASSHVGSGLAGGLPPNEQFF. The DNA of the CDR3 is TGTGCCAGCAGCCACGTGGGTTCGGGACTAGCGGGAGGACTACCACCCAATGAGCAGTTCTTC.

Ten or more counts support this clonotype. The V gene is TRBV6-2 or TRBV6-3, the J gene TRBJ1-1; TRBD1 matches 7 bases. Germline CDR1 and CDR2: MNHEY and SVGEGT. The CDR3 sequence is 15 residues long. V dropped 7 bases and J dropped 8; count of bases not matched to a gene: 16. The CDR3 spells CASMSGLRTGDEAFF. The CDR3 DNA reads as TGTGCCAGCATGAGCGGACTGAGGACAGGAGACGAAGCTTTCTTT.

J is TRBJ2-6 and V is TRBV21-1; the D call of TRBD1 is as the table states it, not checked on the DNA. TRBV21-1 is classified as a pseudogene. The CDR3 extends over 17 amino acids. The CDR3 DNA follows: TGTGCCAGCAGCTCAGGGACAGGGGTGGCTGGGGCCAACGTCCTGACTTTC. Translated: CASSSGTGVAGANVLTF.

This clonotype was observed many times. The V gene is TRBV28, the J gene TRBJ2-7, with no clear D. The CDR3 covers 14 residues. Germline assignment: CDR1 MDHEN and CDR2 SYDVKM. V was pared by 2 bases and J by 0 bases, with 8 bases between. DNA for the CDR3: TGTGCCAGCAGTTTAGTAGGGAACTCCTACGAGCAGTACTTC. Translation gives CASSLVGNSYEQYF.

This clonotype came up a few times. This chain links TRBV19 with TRBJ2-7, with D possibly being TRBD1 or TRBD2 (5 bases each). Trimming removed 6 bases from V and 1 base from J, with 28 bases in between. The CDR3 extends over 19 amino acids. CDR1 LNHDA and CDR2 SQIVND come from the germline V gene (reference sequence). In DNA, the CDR3 is TGTGCCAGTAGCACCCTAAGTGGTAAATTGGGACGAGGGTCCTACGAGCAGTACTTC. The encoded protein is CASSTLSGKLGRGSYEQYF.

This clonotype was counted many times. The chain employs TRBV6-1 and TRBJ1-2; D uncertain. V lost 4 bases and J 6 bases, leaving 15 bases between the germline ends. The germline V gene has CDR1 MNHNS and CDR2 SASEGT. This CDR3 has 14 residues. The CDR3: CASSGGSSSDGYTF. DNA of the CDR3: TGTGCCAGCAGTGGTGGGTCTAGCTCAGATGGCTACACCTTC.

This sequence joins TRBV5-8 and TRBJ1-6; TRBD1 matches 8 bases. Germline CDR1 reads SGHTS; CDR2 reads YDEGEE. This CDR3 has 18 amino acids. V trimming: 4 bases; J trimming: 0 bases; junction bases outside the gene matches: 9. Written as DNA, the CDR3 is TGTGCCAGCAGCACGCTGACAGGGGAACACTCCTATAATTCACCCCTCCACTTT. Translating gives CASSTLTGEHSYNSPLHF.

Ten or more counts support this clonotype. This sequence joins TRBV27 and TRBJ1-6, with TRBD1 identical over 10 bases. V shed 3 bases and J 10 bases; nucleotides not matched to a gene: 12. The CDR3 has 17 residues. Germline assignment: CDR1 MNHEY and CDR2 SMNVEV (reference sequence). The CDR3 spells CASSFLDGTGVKSPLHF. CDR3 bases: TGTGCCAGCAGTTTTCTCGACGGGACAGGGGTTAAGTCACCCCTCCACTTT.

This clonotype was picked up many times. The chain couples TRBV19 to TRBJ2-3; D may correspond to TRBD1 or TRBD2 (5 bases each). Trimming took off 7 bases at V and 6 bases at J, with 20 bases between the two ends. Germline V gives CDR1 LNHDA, CDR2 SQIVND (reference sequence). The CDR3 is 15 amino acids. This CDR3 reads CASTYGTNLEDTQYF. The CDR3 bases are TGTGCCAGTACATACGGGACCAACTTGGAGGATACGCAGTATTTT. The complete variable domain, with remaining parts taken from reference TRBV19 and TRBJ2-3, reads DGGITQSPKYLFRKEGQNVTLSCEQNLNHDAMYWYRQDPGQGLRLIYYSQIVNDFQKGDIAEGYSVSREKKESFPLTVTSAQKNPTAFYLCASTYGTNLEDTQYFGPGTRLTVL.

A few counts support this clonotype. Given a much more abundant clone one base away, this may be a read error. This chain connects TRBV6-5 to TRBJ1-5, with TRBD1 as a possible D gene (5 bases). Trimming took off 8 bases at V and 4 bases at J, with 12 bases between the two ends. The germline V gene encodes CDR1 MNHEY and CDR2 SVGAGI. The CDR3 is made up of 13 amino acids. This CDR3 is CASWQAGNQPQHF. The CDR3 bases are TGTGCCAGCTGGCAAGCAGGGAATCAGCCCCAGCATTTT.

This clonotype was counted ten times or more. The chain is built from TRBV7-6 and TRBJ2-1; 7 positions match TRBD2. The ends lost 5 bases at V and 9 bases at J; junction bases unmatched: 13. The CDR3 loop spans 15 amino acids. The germline CDR1 and CDR2 sequences are SGHVS and FNYEAQ. The CDR3 bases are TGTGCCAGCAGCCCTCAGTACGGGAGGAGCGGTGAGCAGTTCTTC. Its protein is CASSPQYGRSGEQFF.

This clonotype was counted at least ten times. V usage is TRBV2 and J usage is TRBJ1-1; D may be TRBD1 (6 bases). The V end lost 8 bases, the J end lost 0 bases, and 13 bases lay between the germline ends. The V gene's germline CDR1 is SNHLY and CDR2 FYNNEI. The CDR3 totals 14 residues. The CDR3 loop reads CASVGGQLNTEAFF. DNA of the CDR3: TGTGCCAGCGTTGGGGGACAATTGAACACTGAAGCTTTCTTT.

The chain combines TRBV12-3 or TRBV12-4 with TRBJ2-7; D call uncertain. The CDR3 contains 13 residues. Deletions cut 3 bases from V and 3 bases from J, with 9 bases between. The CDR3, as DNA: TGTGCCAGCAGTTTTCGGGCCCTCTACGAGCAGTACTTC. Its protein product is CASSFRALYEQYF.

The V gene is TRBV5-1, the J gene TRBJ2-3, with D tentatively TRBD2 (6 bases). Trimming pared 3 bases from V and 8 bases from J, leaving 22 bases between. The CDR3 contains 16 residues. The germline gives CDR1 SGHRS, CDR2 YFSETQ. CDR3 coding DNA: TGCGCCAGCAGCTCCGAGGAGTGGCCCGACGGGGGTACGCAGTATTTT. Translated, it gives CASSSEEWPDGGTQYF. The complete variable domain, with remaining parts taken from reference TRBV5-1 and TRBJ2-3, reads KAGVTQTPRYLIKTRGQQVTLSCSPISGHRSVSWYQQTPGQGLQFLFEYFSETQRNKGNFPGRFSGRQFSNSRSEMNVSTLELGDSALYLCASSSEEWPDGGTQYFGPGTRLTVL.

As for this clonotype: This may arise from a read error, as a much more abundant clone is one base away. This sequence joins TRBV6-5 and TRBJ2-3, with D maybe TRBD1 (5 bases). Germline-derived CDR1 and CDR2 are MNHEY and SVGAGI. The CDR3 is 13 amino acids. Deletions cut 3 bases from V and 8 bases from J, with 12 bases between. In DNA, the CDR3 is TGTGCCAGCAGTTATTCCAGGGCGGTTACGCAGTATTTT. This sequence encodes CASSYSRAVTQYF.

The sample holds many counts of this clonotype. V is TRBV4-3 and J is TRBJ2-7; 11 bases map to TRBD1. The V gene's germline CDR1 is LGHNA and CDR2 YSLEER. V trimming: 2 bases; J trimming: 2 bases; junction bases outside the gene matches: 11. The CDR3 totals 18 residues. In DNA, the CDR3 is TGCGCCAGCAGCCAATTCCAGACCGGGACAGGGGGAACCTACGAGCAGTACTTC. Its protein is CASSQFQTGTGGTYEQYF.

V and J are TRBV20-1 and TRBJ1-2, with D uncertain. This CDR3 is 13 amino acids long. Trimming removed 0 bases from V and 4 bases from J, with 9 bases in between. The germline CDR1 and CDR2 sequences are DFQATT and SNEGSKA (reference sequence). The CDR3 here is CSARETSTYGYTF. For the CDR3, the DNA is TGCAGTGCTAGAGAAACAAGTACCTATGGCTACACCTTC.

V gene TRBV10-2 combines with J gene TRBJ2-7, with D perhaps assigned TRBD1 or TRBD2 (5 bases each). V lost 1 base to trimming and J lost 3 bases, with 13 bases between them. The germline V gene has CDR1 WSHSY and CDR2 SAAADI. The CDR3 totals 15 residues. For the CDR3, the DNA is TGCGCCAGCAGTGAGTACCGGGACCGTCACTACGAGCAGTACTTC. This gives the protein CASSEYRDRHYEQYF.

Ten or more counts support this clonotype. The V gene is TRBV20-1, the J gene TRBJ2-4; perhaps TRBD1 as D (5 bases). Germline CDR1 and CDR2: DFQATT and SNEGSKA (reference sequence). There are 15 residues in the CDR3. The germline V and J ends were trimmed by 3 bases and 0 bases, with 12 bases remaining between them. The CDR3 protein is CSASDRMIAKNIQYF. Written as DNA, the CDR3 is TGCAGTGCTAGCGACAGAATGATAGCCAAAAACATTCAGTACTTC.